This T cell receptor (beta chain) originates from a study of control samples from healthy donors and cancer patients. V was clipped by 4 bases and J by 5 bases; unmatched bases: 12. The CDR3 runs to 19 residues. The germline V gene has CDR1 SGHRS and CDR2 YFSETQ. The table came from immunoSEQ multiplex PCR; TCRdb's copy has only in-frame clones and leaves some out. The sample contains 100,000 to 150,000 clones, over 75% of which appear only once. Material: blood. The source is a man aged 35-49 years in good health. The rearrangement uses TRBV5-1 and TRBJ2-4, with 16 bases lining up with TRBD2. The DNA for the CDR3 is TGCGCCAGCAGCCACACCGGGACTAGCGGGGGGGGTGTCCAAAACATTCAGTACTTC. Its translation is CASSHTGTSGGGVQNIQYF.